This T cell receptor (beta chain) was obtained from a study of blood T cell repertoires in COVID-19. Overall study context: Acute and convalescent COVID-19 specimens originated in the United States, Italy and Spain. Sample material is recorded as cDNA or gDNA derived from T cells, B-cell-depleted T cells, or PBMCs.

Under the authors' procedure: Amplification from reference gene primers served as the basis for estimated nucleated cell counts. Measured with immunoSEQ multiplex PCR; TCRdb has only the in-frame clones, and not every one. V and J calls and clone size are given by that table; D and trimming were obtained from the DNA. The sample yields 100,000 to 150,000 clones, around 84% seen once. Germline V CDR1 and CDR2: SEHNR, FQNEAQ (reference sequence). The junction had 11 bases not matched to a gene; V was cut back by 2 bases and J by 5 bases. The CDR3 spans 18 residues. This TCR came from an elderly woman with acute or convalescent COVID-19. V is TRBV7-9 and J is TRBJ2-3; TRBD2 matches 12 bases. Sample: peripheral blood. In DNA, the CDR3 is TGTGCCAGCAGCTTACCCCCCAGACTAGCGGGAGCTAAAGATACGCAGTATTTT. Amino acids: CASSLPPRLAGAKDTQYF.